The 3 T cell receptor beta chains listed next were all sequenced from one sample in a study of cytomegalovirus exposure and HLA in healthy donors. PCR primers comprised 60 Vbeta and 13 Jbeta primers. Sequenced by immunoSEQ multiplex PCR; TCRdb stores in-frame clones only, minus some. This table holds roughly 110,000 clones, 74% found once. The sample consisted of PBMCs. The receptors shown here come from a human donor in good health.

The chain recombines TRBV27 with TRBJ2-3; D is uncertain. Germline values: CDR1 MNHEY, CDR2 SMNVEV (reference sequence). The germline V and J ends were trimmed by 1 base and 1 base, with 3 bases remaining between them. This CDR3 region has 13 residues. The CDR3 DNA is TGTGCCAGCAGTTTATTAGGCACAGATACGCAGTATTTT. As protein: CASSLLGTDTQYF.

The genes are TRBV5-1 and TRBJ2-1; 8 nucleotides line up with TRBD2. This CDR3 region has 15 residues. Trimming at V came to 6 bases and at J to 5 bases, leaving 10 bases not matched to a gene. CDR1 is SGHRS and CDR2 is YFSETQ in the germline V gene. The CDR3 sequence: CASTRGPRGDNEQFF. The CDR3 bases are TGCGCCAGCACAAGGGGCCCGCGGGGGGACAATGAGCAGTTCTTC. Looking up the rest from reference TRBV5-1 and TRBJ2-1 gives the full variable domain: KAGVTQTPRYLIKTRGQQVTLSCSPISGHRSVSWYQQTPGQGLQFLFEYFSETQRNKGNFPGRFSGRQFSNSRSEMNVSTLELGDSALYLCASTRGPRGDNEQFFGPGTRLTVL.

The chain links TRBV19 to TRBJ2-7, with a tentative D call TRBD2 (6 bases). Trimming pared 4 bases from V and 4 bases from J, leaving 8 bases between. Germline V gene data show CDR1 as LNHDA and CDR2 as SQIVND (reference sequence). This CDR3 spans 12 amino acids. The CDR3 bases are TGTGCCAGTAGTAACGGGGGTTACGAGCAGTACTTC. Translation gives CASSNGGYEQYF.